Shown below are 11 T cell receptor beta chains from a single sample sequenced in a study of shared clonotypes between healthy human individuals. Clones were read by immunoSEQ multiplex PCR, and TCRdb kept only the in-frame ones, dropping some. The sample carries about a million clones, around 76% recorded once. Material for sequencing was memory CD4+ T cells sorted from blood. Subset noted: CD45RA-negative fraction. The receptor source for this set is a man aged 18 to 29 in good health.

This clone was detected only a few times. This specimen includes other DNA sequences encoding the same CDR3. The chain has TRBV5-6 and TRBJ2-7; D is undetermined. Deletions cut 0 bases from V and 7 bases from J, with 14 bases between. Germline CDR1 SGHDT, CDR2 YYEEEE. There are 14 residues in the CDR3. Here the CDR3 reads CASSLGRGSGEQYF. As DNA, the CDR3 is TGTGCCAGCAGCTTGGGTCGAGGTTCCGGGGAGCAGTACTTC.

The genes are TRBV19 and TRBJ1-6; D ambiguous. CDR1 and CDR2 (germline): LNHDA, SQIVND (reference sequence). The V gene lost 5 bases and the J gene lost 7 bases, with 9 bases spanning the gap. CDR3 length: 13 residues. The CDR3 coding sequence is TGTGCCAGTAGTTCGGCCAGAAATTCACCCCTCCACTTT. It yields the protein CASSSARNSPLHF.

This clone was counted between two and nine times. The identical CDR3 is also encoded by other nucleotide sequences in the sample. The chain combines TRBV30 with TRBJ1-2; TRBD1 is a possible D gene (5 bases). CDR1 is GTSNPN and CDR2 is SVGIG in the germline V gene (reference sequence). V was pared by 2 bases and J by 6 bases, with 13 bases between. The CDR3 has 13 residues. CDR3 DNA sequence: TGTGCCTGGAGTCCAGCTGAGGGGAATGGCTACACCTTC. Protein sequence: CAWSPAEGNGYTF.

The count of this clone is one. The same CDR3 is also encoded by other DNA sequences in this sample. The rearrangement links TRBV7-2 to TRBJ2-5; D is undetermined. CDR1 and CDR2 (germline): SGHTA, FQGNSA. The CDR3 covers 12 residues. Trimming took 1 base from V and 4 from J, leaving 4 bases between them. In DNA, the CDR3 is TGTGCCAGCAGCTTAGTTTTAGAGACCCAGTACTTC. Amino acids: CASSLVLETQYF.

The J gene is TRBJ1-1, the V gene TRBV18; no firm D call. Germline assignment: CDR1 KGHSH and CDR2 LQKENI. Deletions cut 2 bases from V and 8 bases from J, with 6 bases between. The CDR3 length is 11 residues. CDR3: CASSPIAEAFF. Here the CDR3 DNA reads TGTGCCAGCTCACCAATTGCCGAAGCTTTCTTT. Based on the CDR3 plus reference TRBV18 and TRBJ1-1, the full variable domain is NAGVMQNPRHLVRRRGQEARLRCSPMKGHSHVYWYRQLPEEGLKFMVYLQKENIIDESGMPKERFSAEFPKEGPSILRIQQVVRGDSAAYFCASSPIAEAFFGQGTRLTVV.

The V and J genes are TRBV11-2 and TRBJ2-5, with D possibly TRBD1 on 6 matching bases. The CDR3 has 15 amino acids. The germline V gene has CDR1 SGHAT and CDR2 FQNNGV. With 4 bases removed from V and 2 bases from J, the gap between germline ends came to 14 bases. CDR3 sequence reads: CASSSDGTLQETQYF. In DNA form, the CDR3 reads TGTGCCAGCAGCTCGGACGGGACACTACAAGAGACCCAGTACTTC.

This clone was found once. The rearrangement joins TRBV18 to TRBJ2-6, with D hard to call. The CDR3 length is 15 residues. Germline V gene data show CDR1 as KGHSH and CDR2 as LQKENI. With 2 bases removed from V and 2 bases from J, the gap between germline ends came to 7 bases. For the CDR3, the DNA is TGTGCCAGCTCACCAGAACTAACTGGGGCCAACGTCCTGACTTTC. The encoded protein is CASSPELTGANVLTF. The whole variable domain, filled in from reference TRBV18 and TRBJ2-6, reads NAGVMQNPRHLVRRRGQEARLRCSPMKGHSHVYWYRQLPEEGLKFMVYLQKENIIDESGMPKERFSAEFPKEGPSILRIQQVVRGDSAAYFCASSPELTGANVLTFGAGSRLTVL.

This clone has just one count. V gene TRBV7-8 combines with J gene TRBJ1-6; 8 bases line up with TRBD1. Germline V gene lookup returns CDR1 SGHVS and CDR2 FQNEAQ. CDR3 length: 16 residues. The V segment lost 3 bases and the J segment 8 bases; nucleotides outside the gene matches: 9. The CDR3 spells CASSLGIRGRDSPLHF. In nucleotides, the CDR3 is TGTGCCAGCAGCTTGGGAATCAGGGGGCGCGATTCACCCCTCCACTTT.

This chain joins TRBV4-2 and TRBJ2-3; possible D gene TRBD2, 5 bases. The CDR3 has 15 amino acids. V was shortened by 1 base and J by 1 base, with 9 bases between the two germline ends. Germline loops: CDR1 LGHNA, CDR2 YNFKEQ. The CDR3 DNA is TGTGCCAGCAGCCAAGTTGACGGGGGCACAGATACGCAGTATTTT. This translates into CASSQVDGGTDTQYF.

The chain has TRBV5-4 and TRBJ1-3; D is unresolved. Trimming removed 0 bases at V and 0 bases at J, with 10 bases between. This CDR3 has 16 amino acids. CDR1 and CDR2 (germline): SGHNT, YYREEE (reference sequence). CDR3 loop: CASSLGLLASGNTIYF. DNA for the CDR3: TGTGCCAGCAGCTTGGGACTTCTTGCCTCTGGAAACACCATATATTTT.

The rearrangement uses TRBV7-2 and TRBJ2-6, with 8 bases fitting TRBD2. The germline V gene has CDR1 SGHTA and CDR2 FQGNSA. The CDR3 spans 17 residues. The ends lost 4 bases at V and 1 base at J; junction bases unmatched: 6. This chain's CDR3 is CASSSGGANSGANVLTF. CDR3 nucleotide sequence: TGTGCCAGCAGCTCCGGGGGGGCTAATTCTGGGGCCAACGTCCTGACTTTC.